This entry concerns a single T cell receptor (beta chain). This CDR3 has 16 residues. Germline assignment: CDR1 MNHEY and CDR2 SMNVEV (reference sequence). Trimming at V came to 3 bases and at J to 1 base, leaving 4 bases not matched to a gene. The entry originates in a study of blood T cell repertoires in COVID-19. As for the study in general: Whether acute or convalescent, the COVID-19 samples came from the United States, Italy and Spain. The cDNA or gDNA used as material had been derived from T cells, B-cell-depleted T cells, or PBMCs.

Cohorts were based on clinical histories the participants reported. Two negative PCRs, clearance, or symptom resolution characterized the recovered Cohort 3 donors. The table came from immunoSEQ multiplex PCR; TCRdb's copy has only in-frame clones and leaves some out. The sample contains about 150,000 clones, roughly 83% of which appear only once. The sequencing input was PBMCs or T cells enriched from blood (not recorded which). The chain employs TRBV27 and TRBJ2-4; 9 nucleotides align to TRBD2. This sequence was found in a man aged 45-65 years who had recovered from COVID-19. CDR3 region: CASSFRGGDAKNIQYF. DNA of the CDR3: TGTGCCAGCAGTTTTCGCGGGGGGGACGCCAAAAACATTCAGTACTTC.